These 26 T cell receptor beta chains came from one sample sequenced in a study of blood T cell repertoires in COVID-19. Sequencing used immunoSEQ multiplex PCR; TCRdb keeps in-frame clones, though not all of them. The table includes 100,000 to 150,000 clones, about 87% detected once. What was sequenced was peripheral blood. The receptors stem from a woman aged 55-75 years with acute or convalescent COVID-19.

This clone was seen more than once but under ten times. V gene TRBV6-5 combines with J gene TRBJ1-3; D remains unclear. Per germline, CDR1 MNHEY and CDR2 SVGAGI. Trimming took off 8 bases at V and 2 bases at J, with 10 bases between the two ends. The CDR3 is 13 amino acids. The CDR3 bases are TGTGCCAGCCAGATTACCCCTGGAAACACCATATATTTT. Translated: CASQITPGNTIYF.

J is TRBJ1-4 and V is TRBV7-2; D gene uncertain. The CDR3 is 15 residues long. The V end was cut by 0 bases, the J end by 2 bases, with 7 bases between. CDR1 is SGHTA and CDR2 is FQGNSA in the germline V gene. The CDR3 is CASSLAPGTNEKLFF. DNA for the CDR3: TGTGCCAGCAGCTTAGCTCCGGGGACTAATGAAAAACTGTTTTTT.

The chain is built from TRBV28 and TRBJ2-7; 13 bases agree with TRBD2. CDR1 MDHEN and CDR2 SYDVKM come from the germline V gene. This CDR3 spans 16 amino acids. Trimming at V came to 5 bases and at J to 4 bases, leaving 8 bases not matched to a gene. CDR3 loop: CASSTHGLAGDYEQYF. The DNA for the CDR3 is TGTGCCAGCAGTACTCACGGACTAGCGGGAGATTACGAGCAGTACTTC.

V usage is TRBV19 and J usage is TRBJ1-2; 12 bases align to TRBD1. The CDR3 sequence is 16 residues long. V shed 3 bases, J shed 6 bases, and the junction held 8 bases outside the gene matches. Per the germline V gene, CDR1 is LNHDA and CDR2 is SQIVND (reference sequence). CDR3: CASSIGGDRGLNGYTF. In DNA, the CDR3 is TGTGCCAGTAGTATCGGTGGGGACAGGGGGCTGAATGGCTACACCTTC.

This clone was detected once. This chain's CDR3 is CATSLAEASTDTQYF. DNA for the CDR3: TGTGCCACCAGCTTAGCGGAGGCTAGCACAGATACGCAGTATTTT. This chain links TRBV24-1 with TRBJ2-3; TRBD2 is a possible D gene (6 bases). Per germline, CDR1 KGHDR and CDR2 SFDVKD. This CDR3 has 15 amino acids. The V end lost 7 bases, the J end lost 0 bases, and 13 bases lay between the germline ends.

This sequence joins TRBV30 and TRBJ1-2; D gene unclear. V dropped 5 bases and J dropped 8 bases, with 12 bases sitting between them. Germline loops: CDR1 GTSNPN, CDR2 SVGIG (reference sequence). This CDR3 region has 11 residues. The CDR3 here is CAWDGLGGYTF. CDR3 in DNA: TGTGCCTGGGACGGTCTCGGGGGCTACACCTTC.

The CDR3 loop reads CASSLARGRSGGYTF. Here the CDR3 DNA reads TGTGCCAGCTCGCTTGCCAGGGGGCGCTCGGGGGGCTACACCTTC. The chain couples TRBV18 to TRBJ1-2, with 8 bases that match TRBD1. The germline V gene encodes CDR1 KGHSH and CDR2 LQKENI. The ends lost 6 bases at V and 8 bases at J; junction bases unmatched: 14. CDR3 length equals 15 residues.

This clone was seen only once. The chain carries TRBV27 and TRBJ1-5; 8 bases line up with TRBD1. CDR1 and CDR2 (germline): MNHEY, SMNVEV (reference sequence). The CDR3 length is 17 residues. After removal of 6 bases from V and 9 bases from J, the junction contained 19 bases not matched to a gene. The CDR3 here is CASRTWGGQGSSWPQHF. CDR3 sequence (DNA): TGTGCCAGCAGAACATGGGGAGGACAGGGATCCTCATGGCCCCAGCATTTT.

Only one count was recorded for this clone. The chain uses TRBV19 and TRBJ1-1, with no clear D. The ends were cut back, 1 base at V and 1 base at J, with 7 bases in the middle. The CDR3 runs to 14 residues. The germline CDR1 and CDR2 sequences are LNHDA and SQIVND (reference sequence). The CDR3 is CASSIVQRNTEAFF. DNA of the CDR3: TGTGCCAGTAGTATAGTCCAGCGGAACACTGAAGCTTTCTTT.

The J gene is TRBJ1-1, the V gene TRBV4-2; 7 bases agree with TRBD1. The germline gives CDR1 LGHNA, CDR2 YNFKEQ. The CDR3 spans 15 residues. The junction had 8 bases not matched to a gene; V was cut back by 3 bases and J by 4 bases. The CDR3 sequence is CASSQTTTGSTEAFF. The CDR3 bases are TGTGCCAGCAGCCAGACCACGACAGGGAGCACTGAAGCTTTCTTT.

This rearrangement joins TRBV7-8 to TRBJ2-3; TRBD2 aligns across 12 bases. The CDR3 is 17 residues long. With 2 bases clipped from V and 3 bases from J, the junction kept 6 bases outside the gene matches. Germline V lookup: CDR1 SGHVS, CDR2 FQNEAQ. The CDR3 loop is CASSLYGTSGSTDTQYF. In DNA form, the CDR3 reads TGTGCCAGCAGCTTATATGGGACTAGCGGGTCAACAGATACGCAGTATTTT.

CDR3 sequence (DNA): TGTGCCAGCAGCTGGGGGGACTCGAGCTCCTATAATTCACCCCTCCACTTT. Its protein product is CASSWGDSSSYNSPLHF. J is TRBJ1-6 and V is TRBV5-6; possibly TRBD1 for D (5 bases). CDR1 SGHDT and CDR2 YYEEEE come from the germline V gene. CDR3 length equals 17 residues. With 3 bases removed from V and 0 bases from J, the gap between germline ends came to 13 bases.

A remark on this clone: At the DNA level, this CDR3 is encoded by other sequences in the same sample as well. The V gene is TRBV24-1, the J gene TRBJ2-1; 10 bases fit TRBD2. CDR1 is KGHDR, CDR2 SFDVKD, per germline. This CDR3 is 16 amino acids long. V lost 4 bases, J lost 1 base, and 3 bases stayed unmatched. The CDR3 bases are TGTGCCACCAGTGACTCTAGCGGGAGTTCCTACAATGAGCAGTTCTTC. This encodes CATSDSSGSSYNEQFF.

This clone was observed a few times. V and J are TRBV19 and TRBJ1-1; D gene uncertain. Deletions cut 6 bases from V and 3 bases from J, with 11 bases between. Per germline, CDR1 LNHDA and CDR2 SQIVND (reference sequence). The CDR3 contains 13 residues. CDR3 DNA sequence: TGTGCCAGTAGCCGGGAGTTGGACACTGAAGCTTTCTTT. This codes for CASSRELDTEAFF.

This clone appeared a few times. This chain joins TRBV5-5 and TRBJ1-2, with D perhaps TRBD1 (6 bases). The ends were cut back, 5 bases at V and 2 bases at J, with 10 bases in the middle. The CDR3 is 13 amino acids. Germline V lookup: CDR1 SGHKS, CDR2 YYEKEE (reference sequence). CDR3 nucleotides: TGTGCCAGCAGTATACAGGGCAACTATGGCTACACCTTC. Protein sequence: CASSIQGNYGYTF. Using reference TRBV5-5 and TRBJ1-2 for the parts outside the CDR3, the full variable domain is DAGVTQSPTHLIKTRGQQVTLRCSPISGHKSVSWYQQVLGQGPQFIFQYYEKEERGRGNFPDRFSARQFPNYSSELNVNALLLGDSALYLCASSIQGNYGYTFGSGTRLTVV.

The rearrangement links TRBV19 to TRBJ1-5; the match to TRBD1 covers 10 bases. In germline, CDR1 is LNHDA, CDR2 SQIVND (reference sequence). J lost 4 bases, V lost 5 bases, and 11 bases had no gene match. The CDR3 has 17 amino acids. The CDR3 sequence is CASSRRDRGGGNQPQHF. In nucleotides, the CDR3 is TGTGCCAGTAGTCGCCGGGACAGGGGCGGGGGAAATCAGCCCCAGCATTTT.

This rearrangement joins TRBV28 to TRBJ1-2; TRBD1 matches at 7 bases. The germline V gene encodes CDR1 MDHEN and CDR2 SYDVKM. This CDR3 spans 13 amino acids. V was pared by 8 bases and J by 2 bases, with 5 bases of the junction left unmatched. The CDR3 sequence: CASADRVNYGYTF. Here the CDR3 DNA reads TGTGCCAGCGCAGACAGGGTGAACTATGGCTACACCTTC.

This chain links TRBV3-1 (or the pseudogene TRBV3-2) with TRBJ2-5, with 7 bases that match TRBD1. The CDR3 consists of 14 residues. V was clipped by 4 bases and J by 1 base; unmatched bases: 3. Germline V gene lookup returns CDR1 LGHDT and CDR2 YNNKEL (reference sequence). The CDR3 loop is CASSPGTAQETQYF. The CDR3, as DNA: TGTGCCAGCAGCCCGGGGACAGCCCAAGAGACCCAGTACTTC.

The chain couples TRBV10-2 to TRBJ2-3; D is ambiguous. CDR1 and CDR2 from the germline V gene are WSHSY and SAAADI. This CDR3 is built from 13 residues. Trimming cost V 2 bases and J 2 bases, with 5 bases left between them. The CDR3 nucleotides read TGCGCCAGCAGTGAGCCCCACACAGATACGCAGTATTTT. Residues: CASSEPHTDTQYF.

In DNA, the CDR3 is TGCGCCAGCAGCACGGGACAGGGGATCGTATTGGACATTCAGTACTTC. Protein sequence: CASSTGQGIVLDIQYF. This rearrangement joins TRBV5-1 to TRBJ2-4; 10 bases are shared with TRBD1. The CDR3 covers 16 residues. V lost 4 bases to trimming and J lost 8 bases; unmatched junction nucleotides: 12. Germline assignment: CDR1 SGHRS and CDR2 YFSETQ. The entire variable domain, with the rest obtained from reference TRBV5-1 and TRBJ2-4, is as follows: KAGVTQTPRYLIKTRGQQVTLSCSPISGHRSVSWYQQTPGQGLQFLFEYFSETQRNKGNFPGRFSGRQFSNSRSEMNVSTLELGDSALYLCASSTGQGIVLDIQYFGAGTRLSVL.

The rearrangement uses TRBV28 and TRBJ1-4; TRBD1 aligns across 8 bases. The CDR3 is 15 amino acids. Germline CDR1 and CDR2: MDHEN and SYDVKM. The ends lost 3 bases at V and 2 bases at J; junction bases unmatched: 2. CDR3 loop: CASSLRTGTNEKLFF. CDR3 nucleotide sequence: TGTGCCAGCAGTTTGAGGACAGGGACTAATGAAAAACTGTTTTTT.

This clone was detected once. The gene calls are TRBV7-8 and TRBJ1-1; no clear D. The V end lost 5 bases, the J end lost 0 bases, and 10 bases lay between the germline ends. The CDR3 has 14 amino acids. From germline, CDR1 is SGHVS and CDR2 FQNEAQ. The CDR3 loop reads CASSRRDMNTEAFF. DNA of the CDR3: TGTGCCAGCAGCCGCCGGGATATGAACACTGAAGCTTTCTTT.

J is TRBJ2-5 and V is TRBV28; tentatively, D is TRBD1 (6 bases). Trimming took 5 bases from V and 4 from J, leaving 20 bases between them. The CDR3 loop spans 16 amino acids. The V gene's germline CDR1 is MDHEN and CDR2 SYDVKM. The CDR3 is CASSNRQVKFGETQYF. The CDR3 region has the DNA TGTGCCAGCAGTAACAGACAGGTTAAGTTCGGAGAGACCCAGTACTTC.

The J gene is TRBJ1-3, the V gene TRBV9; 10 bases line up with TRBD1. The CDR3 extends over 15 amino acids. V was pared by 4 bases and J by 4 bases, with 5 bases of the junction left unmatched. Germline CDR1 is SGDLS and CDR2 is YYNGEE. The CDR3 sequence is CASSPGQGIGNTIYF. CDR3 nucleotides: TGTGCCAGCAGCCCGGGACAGGGGATAGGAAACACCATATATTTT.

The chain combines TRBV19 with TRBJ1-2; a possible D gene is TRBD1 (6 bases). The CDR3 is 14 residues long. V lost 6 bases and J 7 bases, leaving 18 bases between the germline ends. The germline CDR1 and CDR2 sequences are LNHDA and SQIVND (reference sequence). The CDR3 sequence is CASRQQGPRGGYTF. In DNA, the CDR3 is TGTGCCAGTAGGCAGCAGGGGCCTAGGGGTGGCTACACCTTC.

The rearrangement links TRBV7-2 to TRBJ1-1, with a weak D call TRBD1 (5 bases). This CDR3 has 15 amino acids. Germline V gene sequence: CDR1 SGHTA, CDR2 FQGNSA. V shed 6 bases and J shed 5 bases, with 19 bases lying between them. CDR3 residues: CASRPPTASGTEAFF. CDR3 coding DNA: TGTGCCAGCAGACCTCCGACAGCTTCAGGGACTGAAGCTTTCTTT.